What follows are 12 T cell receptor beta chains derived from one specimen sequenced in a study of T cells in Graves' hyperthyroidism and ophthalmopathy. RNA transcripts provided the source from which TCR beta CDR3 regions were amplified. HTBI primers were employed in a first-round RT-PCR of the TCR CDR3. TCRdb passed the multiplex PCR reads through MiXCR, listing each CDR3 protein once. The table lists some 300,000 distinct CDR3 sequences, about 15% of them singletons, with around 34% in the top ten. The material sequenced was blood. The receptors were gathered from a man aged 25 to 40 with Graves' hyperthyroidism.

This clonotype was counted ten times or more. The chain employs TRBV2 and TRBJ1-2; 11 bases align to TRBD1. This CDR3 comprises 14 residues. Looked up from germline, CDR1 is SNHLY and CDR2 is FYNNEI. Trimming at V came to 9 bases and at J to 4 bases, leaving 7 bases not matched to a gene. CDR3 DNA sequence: TGTGCCAGTAAAGCCGGGACAGGGGGCTATGGCTACACCTTC. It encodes CASKAGTGGYGYTF.

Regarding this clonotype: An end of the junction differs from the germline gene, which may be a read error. CDR3 coding DNA: TGTGCCAGCAGCCCGGACAGGTACCAAAAGACCCAGTACTTC. Its translation is CASSPDRYQKTQYF. This chain joins TRBV6-1 and TRBJ2-5; 7 bases line up with TRBD1. CDR1 and CDR2 from the germline V gene are MNHNS and SASEGT. This CDR3 comprises 14 residues.

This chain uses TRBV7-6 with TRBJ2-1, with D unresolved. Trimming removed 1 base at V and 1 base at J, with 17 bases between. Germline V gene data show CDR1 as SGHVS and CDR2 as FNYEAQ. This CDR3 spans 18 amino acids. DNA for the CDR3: TGTGCCAGCAGCTTAGATGGGTGGGTAAGCGTTTCCTACAATGAGCAGTTCTTC. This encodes CASSLDGWVSVSYNEQFF.

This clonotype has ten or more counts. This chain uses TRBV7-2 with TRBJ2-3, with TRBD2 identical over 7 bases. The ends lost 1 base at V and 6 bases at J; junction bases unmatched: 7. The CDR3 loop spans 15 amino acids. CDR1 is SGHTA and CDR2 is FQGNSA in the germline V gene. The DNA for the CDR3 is TGTGCCAGCAGCTTAGACGGCGGGAGCAGGGATACGCAGTATTTT. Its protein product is CASSLDGGSRDTQYF.

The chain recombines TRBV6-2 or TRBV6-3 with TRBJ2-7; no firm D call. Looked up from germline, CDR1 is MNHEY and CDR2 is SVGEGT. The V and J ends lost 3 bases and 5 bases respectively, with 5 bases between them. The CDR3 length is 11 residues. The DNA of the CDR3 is TGTGCCAGCAGTTATGGGGACGAGCAGTACTTC. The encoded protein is CASSYGDEQYF.

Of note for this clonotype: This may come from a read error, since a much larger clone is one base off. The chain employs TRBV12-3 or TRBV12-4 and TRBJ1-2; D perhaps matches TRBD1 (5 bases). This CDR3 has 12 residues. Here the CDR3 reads CASVGGDYSYTF. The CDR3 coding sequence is TGTGCCAGCGTCGGGGGTGACTATAGCTACACCTTC.

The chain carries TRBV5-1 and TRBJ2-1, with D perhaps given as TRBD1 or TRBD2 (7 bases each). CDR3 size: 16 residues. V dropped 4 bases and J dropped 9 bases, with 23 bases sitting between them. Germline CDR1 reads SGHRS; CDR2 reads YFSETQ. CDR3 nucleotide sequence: TGCGCCAGCAGCCTCCCTAGGGGGGGACAGTGGGGTGAGCAGTTCTTC. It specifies CASSLPRGGQWGEQFF.

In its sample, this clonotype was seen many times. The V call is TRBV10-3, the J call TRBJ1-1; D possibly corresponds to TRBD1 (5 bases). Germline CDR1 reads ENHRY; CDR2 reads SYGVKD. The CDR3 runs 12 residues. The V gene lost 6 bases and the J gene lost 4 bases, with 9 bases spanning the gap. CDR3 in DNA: TGTGCCATCAGGACAGAGGCCACTGAAGCTTTCTTT. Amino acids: CAIRTEATEAFF.

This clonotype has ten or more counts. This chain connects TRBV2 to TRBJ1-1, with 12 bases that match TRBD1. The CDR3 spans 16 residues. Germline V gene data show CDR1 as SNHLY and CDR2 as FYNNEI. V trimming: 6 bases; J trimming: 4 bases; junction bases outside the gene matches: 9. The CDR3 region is CASRPGQGASGTEAFF. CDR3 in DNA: TGTGCCAGCAGACCGGGACAGGGGGCTTCTGGCACTGAAGCTTTCTTT.

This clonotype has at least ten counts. CDR3 coding DNA: TGTGCCAGCAGCCAACTGGAAGGGGGAGAGCAGTTCTTC. Protein product: CASSQLEGGEQFF. The chain links TRBV3-1 to TRBJ2-1; weak D call: TRBD1 (6 bases). The V end was cut by 2 bases, the J end by 10 bases, with 12 bases between. Germline lookup yields CDR1 LGHDT and CDR2 YNNKEL (reference sequence). The CDR3 loop spans 13 amino acids.

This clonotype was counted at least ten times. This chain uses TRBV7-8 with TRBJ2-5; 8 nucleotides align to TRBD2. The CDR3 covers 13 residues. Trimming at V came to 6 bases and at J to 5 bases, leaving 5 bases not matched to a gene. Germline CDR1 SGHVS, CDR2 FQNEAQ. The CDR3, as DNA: TGTGCCAGCAGACCAAGCGGGAGTGAGACCCAGTACTTC. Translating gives CASRPSGSETQYF.

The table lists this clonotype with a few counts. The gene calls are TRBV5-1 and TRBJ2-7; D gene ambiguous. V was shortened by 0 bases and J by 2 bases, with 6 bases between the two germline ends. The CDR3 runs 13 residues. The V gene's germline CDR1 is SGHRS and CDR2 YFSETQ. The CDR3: CASSLEPPYEQYF. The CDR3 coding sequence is TGCGCCAGCAGCTTGGAACCCCCCTACGAGCAGTACTTC.